These T cell receptor beta chains were read from a single sample in a study of shared clonotypes between healthy human individuals. Clones were sequenced by immunoSEQ multiplex PCR, and TCRdb holds only the in-frame ones, with some missing. The repertoire holds 630,000 or so clones, with 98% as singletons. The sample consisted of naive CD8+ T cells sorted from blood. The origin of the receptors is a man aged 25-40 years in good health. CDR3s include the opening cysteine and the closing phenylalanine or tryptophan. D genes are given only for firm matches. Not every row has a clone size; where given, it reads once, few, many or a size class.

>TRBJ1-4|TRBV5-1|-|-
TGCGCCAGCAGCGGAGACGTCGCCGTAAAACTGTTTTTT
CASSGDVAVKLFF
>TRBJ2-1|TRBV18|TRBD2|-
TGTGCCAGCTCACCACTGGGAGGGTTCCCGTTCTTC
CASSPLGGFPFF
>TRBJ2-7|TRBV27|-|-
TGTGCCAGAGGGAGTGGAGACGAGCAGTACTTC
CARGSGDEQYF
>TRBJ2-1|TRBV11-3|-|once
TGTGCCAGCAGCTCCATTCCCGGGGCCTCATCCTACAATGAGCAGTTCTTC
CASSSIPGASSYNEQFF
>TRBJ2-5|TRBV27|-|-
TGTGCCAGCAGTTCGGGGGAAAAGACCCAGTACTTC
CASSSGEKTQYF
>TRBJ2-1|TRBV19|-|once
TGTGCCAGTAGTATTGGCTTATACAATGAGCAGTTCTTC
CASSIGLYNEQFF
>TRBJ1-2|TRBV5-4|-|-
TGTGCCAGCAGCTTGGATCTGGGGATTTACGACTATGGCTACACCTTC
CASSLDLGIYDYGYTF
>TRBJ1-5|TRBV4-1|-|-
TGCGCCAGCAGCCCGAGGGAGGCAGGGATTGATAGCAATCAGCCCCAGCATTTT
CASSPREAGIDSNQPQHF
>TRBJ2-7|TRBV7-8|TRBD2|-
TGTGCCAGCAGCTTTAATCCTAGCGGGAGAGCAAGCTCCTACGAGCAGTACTTC
CASSFNPSGRASSYEQYF
>TRBJ1-1|TRBV2|TRBD1|-
TGTGCTAAACAGGGGGCGAACTCTGAAGCTTTCTTT
CAKQGANSEAFF
>TRBJ2-1|TRBV29-1|TRBD1|-
TGCAGCGTTGACTCCAGGGGGAGATACAATGAGCAGTTCTTC
CSVDSRGRYNEQFF
>TRBJ2-1|TRBV28|-|-
TGTGCCAGCAGTCCGTTCGCGGGACAGCTCAACAATGAGCAGTTCTTC
CASSPFAGQLNNEQFF
>TRBJ1-1|TRBV2|-|-
TGTGCCAGCAGTGCGACACAAGAATTCGCTGAAGCTTTCTTT
CASSATQEFAEAFF
>TRBJ2-7|TRBV7-8|-|-
TGTGCCAGCAGCTTAGTAGATTACGAGCAGTACTTC
CASSLVDYEQYF
>TRBJ2-5|TRBV27|TRBD2|-
TGTGCCAGCAGTTTACAACTAGCGGGAATCGGAGAGACCCAGTACTTC
CASSLQLAGIGETQYF
>TRBJ2-7|TRBV10-1|-|-
TGCGCCAGCAGTGGTCAGGAGAGCTCCTACGAGCAGTACTTC
CASSGQESSYEQYF
>TRBJ1-2|TRBV7-6|TRBD1|-
TGTGCCAGCAGCCCTTGGACAGGGGGCGATGGCTACACCTTC
CASSPWTGGDGYTF
>TRBJ1-4|TRBV28|-|-
TGTGCCAGCAGTTTTGTAGCAACTAATGAAAAACTGTTTTTT
CASSFVATNEKLFF
>TRBJ2-7|TRBV6-1|-|-
TGTGCCAGCAGGGAAATCTGGGACGGAGCCTACGAGCAGTACTTC
CASREIWDGAYEQYF
>TRBJ2-1|TRBV18|-|-
TGTGCCAGCTCACCAGGTAGCAATGAGCAGTTCTTC
CASSPGSNEQFF
>TRBJ2-1|TRBV5-1|-|-
TGCGCCAGCAGCATCGACAGGTTTAGCTCCTACAATGAGCAGTTCTTC
CASSIDRFSSYNEQFF
>TRBJ1-4|TRBV11-2|TRBD1|-
TGTGCCAGCAGCTTCAGGGGGCGCGGGGCTAATGAAAAACTGTTTTTT
CASSFRGRGANEKLFF
>TRBJ2-3|TRBV5-1|TRBD2|-
TGCGCCAGCAGCTCGGTAGCGGGAGAAGATACGCAGTATTTT
CASSSVAGEDTQYF
>TRBJ2-7|TRBV7-9|-|-
TGTGCCAGCTCTCTTCCTTGGTTGGGGGAATCCGAGCAGTACTTC
CASSLPWLGESEQYF
>TRBJ2-7|TRBV7-9|-|-
TGTGCCAGCAGCCTCCTAACCCGGGACGGAAACTACGAGCAGTACTTC
CASSLLTRDGNYEQYF
>TRBJ1-1|TRBV7-9|-|few
TGTGCCAGCCGGGGGACACTGAACACTGAAGCTTTCTTT
CASRGTLNTEAFF
>TRBJ2-1|TRBV7-9|-|once
TGTGCCAGCGGACCGGGACTTGCAGTTTTCGGAGAGCAGTTCTTC
CASGPGLAVFGEQFF
>TRBJ2-7|TRBV4-1|-|once
TGCGCCAGCAGCCAATCAAGCGGGTCCGACTACGAGCAGTACTTC
CASSQSSGSDYEQYF
>TRBJ2-7|TRBV21-1|-|-
TGTGCCAGCAGCGCACGAGGACTAGCGGTCACCTACGAGCAGTACTTC
CASSARGLAVTYEQYF
>TRBJ2-1|TRBV11-2|-|-
TGTGCCAGCAGCTTAAGTGTGGGGTACAATGAGCAGTTCTTC
CASSLSVGYNEQFF
>TRBJ1-1|TRBV27|TRBD1|-
TGTGCCAGCAGTTTATATCCCGGCAGGGGGGCTGAAGCTTTCTTT
CASSLYPGRGAEAFF
>TRBJ2-1|TRBV28|TRBD1|-
TGTGCCAGCAGAACTGGGACAGGGGATATTATTAGTGAGCAGTTCTTC
CASRTGTGDIISEQFF
>TRBJ2-1|TRBV7-9|-|-
TGTGCCAGCAGCGGACGGACCGGGTTTCTAGAGCAGTTCTTC
CASSGRTGFLEQFF
>TRBJ2-1|TRBV5-4|TRBD1|-
TGTGCCAGCGCCCAAGGGGACAGGGGGCCCGATGAGCAGTTCTTC
CASAQGDRGPDEQFF
>TRBJ1-1|TRBV6-5|-|-
TGTGCCAGCAGTTACTTGGCAGGATTAAACACTGAAGCTTTCTTT
CASSYLAGLNTEAFF
>TRBJ2-5|TRBV5-8|TRBD1|-
TGTGCCAGCAGCTTTGGGACAGGGTTGGAGACCCAGTACTTC
CASSFGTGLETQYF
>TRBJ1-1|TRBV29-1|-|-
TGCAGCGTTGAAGATCACAGTAGGGAAGCTTTCTTT
CSVEDHSREAFF
>TRBJ2-3|TRBV27|-|-
TGTGCCAGCAGTTTGTTGTCCCAGGGCACAGATACGCAGTATTTT
CASSLLSQGTDTQYF
>TRBJ2-7|TRBV19|-|-
TGTGCCAGTAGTCCGGGACAATATTCCGAGCAGTACTTC
CASSPGQYSEQYF
>TRBJ1-1|TRBV29-1|-|-
TGCAGCGTTCCCAGCGGCCGCAGGGAACTTGCTGAAGCTTTCTTT
CSVPSGRRELAEAFF
>TRBJ2-5|TRBV5-1|-|-
TGCGCCAGCAGCGTGGAAGAGACCCAGTACTTC
CASSVEETQYF
>TRBJ2-5|TRBV7-9|-|-
TGTGCCAGCAGCTCAACGGGTGGGCTCGACCAAGAGACCCAGTACTTC
CASSSTGGLDQETQYF
>TRBJ1-2|TRBV7-8|-|-
TGTGCCAGCAGCTTAGCGTTGGAGGGCTATGGCTACACCTTC
CASSLALEGYGYTF
>TRBJ1-2|TRBV21-1|-|once
TGTGCCAGCAGCAAAACTCCCGTCGGGCTTAACTATGGCTACACCTTC
CASSKTPVGLNYGYTF
>TRBJ2-5|TRBV10-3|-|-
TGTGCCATCAGTGAGTCGACAGGTCTTTTAGGGGAGACCCAGTACTTC
CAISESTGLLGETQYF